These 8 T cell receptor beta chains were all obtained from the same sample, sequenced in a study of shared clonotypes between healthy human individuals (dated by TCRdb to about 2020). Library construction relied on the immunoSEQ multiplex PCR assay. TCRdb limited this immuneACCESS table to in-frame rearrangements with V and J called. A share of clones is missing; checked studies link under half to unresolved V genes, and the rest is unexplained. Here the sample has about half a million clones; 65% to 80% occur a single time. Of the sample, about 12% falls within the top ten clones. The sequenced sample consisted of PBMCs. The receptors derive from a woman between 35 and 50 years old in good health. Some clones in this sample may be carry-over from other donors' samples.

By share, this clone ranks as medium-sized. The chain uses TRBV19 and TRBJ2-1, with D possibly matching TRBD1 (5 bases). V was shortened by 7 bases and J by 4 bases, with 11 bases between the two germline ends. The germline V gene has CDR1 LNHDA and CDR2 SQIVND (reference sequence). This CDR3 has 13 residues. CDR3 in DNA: TGTGCCAGTACCGAGACAGCTTACAATGAGCAGTTCTTC. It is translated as CASTETAYNEQFF.

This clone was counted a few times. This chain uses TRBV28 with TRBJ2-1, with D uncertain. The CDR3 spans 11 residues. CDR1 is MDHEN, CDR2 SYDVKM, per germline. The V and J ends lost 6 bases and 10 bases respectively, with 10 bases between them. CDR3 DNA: TGTGCCAGCAGCGCCGTGAAGGAGCAGTTCTTC. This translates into CASSAVKEQFF.

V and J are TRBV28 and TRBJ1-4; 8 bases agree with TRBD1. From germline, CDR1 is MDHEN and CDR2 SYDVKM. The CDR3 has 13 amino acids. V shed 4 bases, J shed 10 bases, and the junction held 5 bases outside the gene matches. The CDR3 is CASSSDRGGKLFF. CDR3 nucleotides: TGTGCCAGCAGTTCCGACAGGGGAGGAAAACTGTTTTTT. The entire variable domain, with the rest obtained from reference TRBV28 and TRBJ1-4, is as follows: DVKVTQSSRYLVKRTGEKVFLECVQDMDHENMFWYRQDPGLGLRLIYFSYDVKMKEKGDIPEGYSVSREKKERFSLILESASTNQTSMYLCASSSDRGGKLFFGSGTQLSVL.

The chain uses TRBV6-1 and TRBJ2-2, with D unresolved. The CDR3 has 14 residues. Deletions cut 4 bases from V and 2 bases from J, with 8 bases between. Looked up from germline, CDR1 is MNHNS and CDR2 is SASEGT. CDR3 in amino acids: CASSVSPNTGELFF. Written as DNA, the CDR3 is TGTGCCAGCAGTGTTTCGCCTAACACCGGGGAGCTGTTTTTT.

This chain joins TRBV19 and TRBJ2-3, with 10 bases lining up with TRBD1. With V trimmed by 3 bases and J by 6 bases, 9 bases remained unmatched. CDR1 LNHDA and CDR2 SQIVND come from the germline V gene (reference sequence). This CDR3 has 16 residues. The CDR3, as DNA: TGTGCCAGTAGTATTGGTGAGACAGGGGGCGACGATACGCAGTATTTT. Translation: CASSIGETGGDDTQYF.

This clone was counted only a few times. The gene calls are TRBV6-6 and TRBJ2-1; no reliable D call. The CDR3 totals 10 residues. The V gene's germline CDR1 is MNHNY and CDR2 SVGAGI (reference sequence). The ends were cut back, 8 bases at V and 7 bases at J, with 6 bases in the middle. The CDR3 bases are TGTGCCAGCGGTCCTAATGAGCAGTTCTTC. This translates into CASGPNEQFF.

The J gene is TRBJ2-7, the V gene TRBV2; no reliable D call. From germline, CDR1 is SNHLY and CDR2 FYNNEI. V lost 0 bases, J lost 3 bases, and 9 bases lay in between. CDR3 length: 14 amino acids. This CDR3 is CASSEAAEFYEQYF. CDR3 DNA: TGTGCCAGCAGTGAAGCGGCCGAATTCTACGAGCAGTACTTC. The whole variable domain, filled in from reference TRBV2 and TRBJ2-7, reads EPEVTQTPSHQVTQMGQEVILRCVPISNHLYFYWYRQILGQKVEFLVSFYNNEISEKSEIFDDQFSVERPDGSNFTLKIRSTKLEDSAMYFCASSEAAEFYEQYFGPGTRLTVT.

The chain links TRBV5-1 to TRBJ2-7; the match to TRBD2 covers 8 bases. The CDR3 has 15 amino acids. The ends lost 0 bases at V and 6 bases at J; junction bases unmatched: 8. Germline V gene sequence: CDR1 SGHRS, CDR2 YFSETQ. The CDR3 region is CASSLAGGPWGEQYF. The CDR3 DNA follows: TGCGCCAGCAGCTTGGCGGGAGGGCCATGGGGCGAGCAGTACTTC.